One and the same sample provided the 7 T cell receptor beta chains below, sequenced in a study of neurological immune-mediated disorders. In TCRdb, the 5' RACE reads were re-called with MiXCR into one record per CDR3 protein. The sample has 20,000 to 25,000 distinct CDR3 sequences, around 6.2% seen once. Sequenced: CD8+ T cells from blood. The receptor set was obtained from a man between 18 and 29 years old in good health.

This clonotype was seen many times. The CDR3 coding sequence is TGTGCCAGCAGCTTTGGGACAGGGAACACCGGGGAGCTGTTTTTT. Translating it yields CASSFGTGNTGELFF. The chain has TRBV5-6 and TRBJ2-2; the match to TRBD1 covers 8 bases. Trimming took 2 bases from V and 1 from J; bases not matched to a gene: 1. The CDR3 length is 15 residues. CDR1 and CDR2 from the germline V gene are SGHDT and YYEEEE.

There are many counts of this clonotype. The CDR3 here is CASSPYRGGSTDTQYF. For the CDR3, the DNA is TGTGCCAGCAGTCCCTATCGCGGGGGAAGCACAGATACGCAGTATTTT. The chain combines TRBV6-5 with TRBJ2-3; 7 bases fit TRBD2. Germline values: CDR1 MNHEY, CDR2 SVGAGI. V lost 5 bases, J lost 0 bases, and 8 bases stayed unmatched. The CDR3 has 16 residues.

Ten or more counts support this clonotype. The chain links TRBV7-9 to TRBJ1-1; D not certain. V lost 1 base and J lost 7, with 7 bases in between. In germline, CDR1 is SEHNR, CDR2 FQNEAQ (reference sequence). The CDR3 loop spans 12 amino acids. The CDR3: CASSLGGGEAFF. The CDR3 region has the DNA TGTGCCAGCAGCTTAGGAGGTGGTGAAGCTTTCTTT. Based on the CDR3 plus reference TRBV7-9 and TRBJ1-1, the full variable domain is DTGVSQNPRHKITKRGQNVTFRCDPISEHNRLYWYRQTLGQGPEFLTYFQNEAQLEKSRLLSDRFSAERPKGSFSTLEIQRTEQGDSAMYLCASSLGGGEAFFGQGTRLTVV.

In this sample, this clonotype turned up many times. The chain uses TRBV4-2 and TRBJ2-5; D tentatively fits TRBD1 or TRBD2 (5 bases each). Trimming shortened V by 1 base and J by 2 bases, and 11 bases separated the two germline ends. The CDR3 consists of 15 residues. From germline, CDR1 is LGHNA and CDR2 YNFKEQ. For the CDR3, the DNA is TGTGCCAGCAGCCAAGCAACGGGACGGCAAGAGACCCAGTACTTC. The encoded protein is CASSQATGRQETQYF.

In this sample, this clonotype turned up many times. V usage is TRBV11-2 and J usage is TRBJ2-7; TRBD2 aligns across 8 bases. Trimming took 9 bases from V and 5 from J; bases not matched to a gene: 9. The CDR3 totals 13 residues. Germline-derived CDR1 and CDR2 are SGHAT and FQNNGV. CDR3 region: CASSGAATHEQYF. Written as DNA, the CDR3 is TGTGCCAGTAGCGGGGCGGCCACCCACGAGCAGTACTTC.

V gene TRBV5-6 combines with J gene TRBJ2-5; D is undetermined. The V end lost 6 bases, the J end lost 3 bases, and 18 bases lay between the germline ends. The length of the CDR3 is 15 residues. The germline gives CDR1 SGHDT, CDR2 YYEEEE. CDR3 DNA sequence: TGTGCCAGCACCAAAATGGACCAGACCGAAGAGACCCAGTACTTC. Protein: CASTKMDQTEETQYF. Combining the CDR3 with reference TRBV5-6 and TRBJ2-5 gives the whole variable domain DAGVTQSPTHLIKTRGQQVTLRCSPKSGHDTVSWYQQALGQGPQFIFQYYEEEERQRGNFPDRFSGHQFPNYSSELNVNALLLGDSALYLCASTKMDQTEETQYFGPGTRLLVL.

In its sample, this clonotype was seen many times. The chain is built from TRBV5-6 and TRBJ2-7; 9 bases align to TRBD2. CDR1 is SGHDT and CDR2 is YYEEEE in the germline V gene. The CDR3 covers 16 residues. J lost 5 bases, V lost 3 bases, and 12 bases had no gene match. In DNA, the CDR3 is TGTGCCAGCAGCTCGATAGAGCGGGGGGTTTCCCACGAGCAGTACTTC. It is translated as CASSSIERGVSHEQYF. Using reference TRBV5-6 and TRBJ2-7 for the parts outside the CDR3, the full variable domain is DAGVTQSPTHLIKTRGQQVTLRCSPKSGHDTVSWYQQALGQGPQFIFQYYEEEERQRGNFPDRFSGHQFPNYSSELNVNALLLGDSALYLCASSSIERGVSHEQYFGPGTRLTVT.